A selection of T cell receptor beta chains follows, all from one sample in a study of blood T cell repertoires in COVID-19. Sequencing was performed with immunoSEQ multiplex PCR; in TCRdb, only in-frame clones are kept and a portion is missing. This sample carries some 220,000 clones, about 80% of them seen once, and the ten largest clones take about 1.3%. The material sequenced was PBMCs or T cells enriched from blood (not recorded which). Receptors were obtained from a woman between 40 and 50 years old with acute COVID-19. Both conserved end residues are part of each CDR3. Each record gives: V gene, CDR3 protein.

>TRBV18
CASSLQGALTNEQFF
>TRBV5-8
CASSFTTSGGQYNEQFF
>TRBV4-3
CASSQVLLPGGGLNTEAFF
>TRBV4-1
CASSQPHRAGNSPLHF
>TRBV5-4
CASSLTGTPFYEQYF
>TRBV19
CASRRGAGYGYTF
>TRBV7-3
CASSSRRGGSSYNEQFF
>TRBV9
CASSVVDFDGYTF
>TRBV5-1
CASSFSNEQFF
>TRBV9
CASLGGSGRSYNEQFF
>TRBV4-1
CASSPGIAGEEQFF
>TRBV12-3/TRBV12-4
CASSPTNNQPQHF
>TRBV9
CASSETWTVEEQYF
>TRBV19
CASSIVGAANQPQHF
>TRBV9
CASSAGQGYRNEQFF
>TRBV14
CASSQGQASNGYTF
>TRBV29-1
CSLSLQGRAFF
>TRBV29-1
CSVGLSGGKETQYF
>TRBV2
CASFYQGGAFF
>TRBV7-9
CASSSSVGNLNTEAFF
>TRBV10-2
CASSRTPSVAGVADTQYF
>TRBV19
CASSPPFGQLNYGYTF
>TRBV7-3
CASSQDRDDTQYF
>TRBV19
CASSRSVQETQYF
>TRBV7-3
CASSLAGRQETQYF
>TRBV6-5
CASRPDRGYGYTF
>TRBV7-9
CASSPSGGSAFF
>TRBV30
CAWSVPGRYTF
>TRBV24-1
CATNDPGDTEAFF
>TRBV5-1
CASSAGTLSSTDTQYF
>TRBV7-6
CASSLGVGGLIDSGANVLTF
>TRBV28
CASSFQGSGGNTIYF
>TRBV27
CASRLNRDRYGYTF
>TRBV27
CASSRSHYPGQGQGSYNSPLHF
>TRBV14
CASSKGTGGFLATNEKLFF